This TCR beta chain was retrieved from a study of CD8+CD57+ T cells in acquired aplastic anemia. This clonotype was detected only once. TCR beta VDJ and CDR3 were profiled, and genomic DNA was the template. MiXCR, run by TCRdb on the reads, gives a single entry per CDR3 protein. The sample has about 210,000 distinct CDR3 sequences, 34% seen once. V gave up 11 bases and J gave up 7 bases, with 20 bases separating them. CDR3 length: 13 amino acids. Per germline, CDR1 LNHDA and CDR2 SQIVND (reference sequence). This chain connects TRBV19 to TRBJ1-1; possibly TRBD1 for D (5 bases). This receptor was taken from a human donor in good health, serving as a control. The sequencing input was sorted CD4+, CD8+, or CD8+CD57+ T cells (not recorded which) from PBMCs. CDR3 sequence: CAAREEGRVEAFF. The CDR3 DNA sequence: TGTGCCGCCCGAGAGGAGGGACGTGTTGAAGCTTTCTTT.